Below are 9 T cell receptor beta chains sequenced from a single sample in a study of response to subunit inactivated influenza vaccine. TCRdb called the RT-PCR reads again in MiXCR, with one record for every CDR3 protein. The repertoire holds roughly 670,000 distinct CDR3 sequences, with 14% as singletons. Sample: PBMCs from blood, taken less than 15 days before vaccination. These receptors were collected from a middle-aged man who received an inactivated influenza vaccine.

This clonotype occurred a few times. V gene TRBV15 combines with J gene TRBJ2-1; D remains unclear. This CDR3 spans 17 amino acids. With 0 bases removed from V and 4 bases from J, the gap between germline ends came to 16 bases. The germline V gene encodes CDR1 LNHNV and CDR2 YYDKDF (reference sequence). The DNA of the CDR3 is TGTGCCACCAGCAGAGATCATCTATTCTACGGATACAATGAGCAGTTCTTC. This codes for CATSRDHLFYGYNEQFF.

This clonotype turned up a few times. The J gene is TRBJ2-7, the V gene TRBV6-2 or TRBV6-3; D is ambiguous. CDR1 is MNHEY and CDR2 is SVGEGT in the germline V gene. Trimming took off 1 base at V and 6 bases at J, with 4 bases between the two ends. The CDR3 extends over 11 amino acids. The CDR3 DNA follows: TGTGCCAGCAGTTACTTCCCCGAGCAGTACTTC. It is translated as CASSYFPEQYF.

V gene TRBV2 combines with J gene TRBJ1-3; D is undetermined. The germline CDR1 and CDR2 sequences are SNHLY and FYNNEI. Deletions cut 8 bases from V and 4 bases from J, with 15 bases between. This CDR3 is 14 amino acids long. CDR3 residues: CASVLGRSGNTIYF. DNA for the CDR3: TGTGCCAGCGTGTTAGGACGCTCCGGAAACACCATATATTTT.

This clonotype was recorded many times. The genes are TRBV10-3 and TRBJ1-6; D gene unclear. The CDR3 extends over 14 amino acids. In germline, CDR1 is ENHRY, CDR2 SYGVKD. V was cut by 10 bases and J by 7 bases, with 17 bases left in between. The CDR3: CATSAPVVNSPLHF. CDR3 bases: TGTGCCACCTCCGCGCCCGTTGTGAATTCACCCCTCCACTTT.

The V and J genes are TRBV2 and TRBJ2-2; the D gene is possibly TRBD2 (7 bases). The germline V and J ends were trimmed by 4 bases and 4 bases, with 13 bases remaining between them. Germline values: CDR1 SNHLY, CDR2 FYNNEI. The CDR3 has 15 residues. The CDR3 DNA is TGTGCCAGCAGTGTGCGGGGAGGGGGCACCGGGGAGCTGTTTTTT. This translates into CASSVRGGGTGELFF.

This clonotype occurred once. This chain joins TRBV4-1 and TRBJ1-6; the D is unclear. The germline V gene has CDR1 MGHRA and CDR2 YSYEKL. Deletions cut 1 base from V and 14 bases from J, with 15 bases between. The CDR3 runs to 14 residues. The CDR3 here is CASSQVLGRITLHF. The CDR3 coding sequence is TGCGCCAGCAGCCAAGTTCTAGGGCGGATTACCCTCCACTTT.

In its sample, this clonotype was seen many times. V gene TRBV10-2 combines with J gene TRBJ2-1, with 14 positions matching TRBD2. Trimming took 8 bases from V and 6 from J; bases not matched to a gene: 3. The CDR3 has 14 residues. CDR1 and CDR2 (germline): WSHSY, SAAADI. Here the CDR3 reads CASAGLAGGNEQFF. The CDR3 DNA reads as TGCGCCAGCGCAGGACTAGCGGGGGGCAATGAGCAGTTCTTC.

The V call is TRBV6-2 or TRBV6-3, the J call TRBJ2-5; D gene unclear. Germline values: CDR1 MNHEY, CDR2 SVGEGT. The CDR3 runs 15 residues. V was cut by 5 bases and J by 1 base, with 14 bases left in between. In nucleotides, the CDR3 is TGTGCCAGCAGTCCTTGGGGATTGAGCCAAGAGACCCAGTACTTC. The encoded protein is CASSPWGLSQETQYF.

This clonotype has a count of ten or more. The chain is built from TRBV6-2 or TRBV6-3 and TRBJ2-2; 9 positions agree with TRBD1. The CDR3 runs to 15 residues. J gave up 6 bases and V 6 bases, and 8 bases lay outside the gene matches. CDR1 is MNHEY and CDR2 is SVGEGT in the germline V gene. CDR3 amino acids: CASSPGTGKAGELFF. Written as DNA, the CDR3 is TGTGCCAGCAGCCCCGGGACAGGGAAGGCCGGGGAGCTGTTTTTT.